These 8 T cell receptor beta chains were sequenced from one sample in a study of blood T cell repertoires in COVID-19. Libraries were prepared by immunoSEQ multiplex PCR; TCRdb keeps only in-frame clonotypes and omits some of them. The sample lists about 140,000 clones; around 80% were seen once. Sequenced: peripheral blood. The source is a man aged 60-69 years with acute or convalescent COVID-19.

V usage is TRBV11-2 and J usage is TRBJ2-7, with no clear D. The ends were cut back, 0 bases at V and 5 bases at J, with 8 bases in the middle. Germline assignment: CDR1 SGHAT and CDR2 FQNNGV. The CDR3 sequence is 13 residues long. This CDR3 reads CASSLDMRDEQYF. The CDR3 region has the DNA TGTGCCAGCAGCTTAGATATGAGAGACGAGCAGTACTTC.

This clone occurred a few times. The gene calls are TRBV29-1 and TRBJ1-2, with D perhaps matching TRBD1 (6 bases). Germline CDR1 reads SQVTM; CDR2 reads ANQGSEA. Trimming removed 8 bases at V and 4 bases at J, with 17 bases between. This CDR3 is 13 amino acids long. The CDR3 sequence is CSTTTGTSYGYTF. The CDR3 DNA follows: TGCAGCACCACCACCGGGACATCCTATGGCTACACCTTC.

V gene TRBV6-6 combines with J gene TRBJ2-1, with 7 bases identical to TRBD2. Germline lookup yields CDR1 MNHNY and CDR2 SVGAGI (reference sequence). Losses at the gene ends were 8 bases for V and 0 bases for J; bases not matched to a gene: 10. The CDR3 runs to 16 residues. CDR3 amino acids: CASHPFRGDSYNEQFF. The CDR3 DNA follows: TGTGCCAGCCACCCCTTCCGGGGGGACTCCTACAATGAGCAGTTCTTC.

This rearrangement joins TRBV7-8 to TRBJ1-5; the match to TRBD1 covers 9 bases. The CDR3 covers 16 residues. Per germline, CDR1 SGHVS and CDR2 FQNEAQ. Trimming took 2 bases from V and 3 from J; bases not matched to a gene: 5. Written as DNA, the CDR3 is TGTGCCAGCAGCTTAAGTACAGGGGGCATCAATCAGCCCCAGCATTTT. Its protein is CASSLSTGGINQPQHF. The variable domain in full, with the rest retrieved from reference TRBV7-8 and TRBJ1-5, is GAGVSQSPRYKVAKRGQDVALRCDPISGHVSLFWYQQALGQGPEFLTYFQNEAQLDKSGLPSDRFFAERPEGSVSTLKIQRTQQEDSAVYLCASSLSTGGINQPQHFGDGTRLSIL.

The CDR3 region has the DNA TGTGCCAGCAGCCAAGGGGGGGGAATTACTGAAGCTTTCTTT. Its translation is CASSQGGGITEAFF. This chain links TRBV3-1 (or the pseudogene TRBV3-2) with TRBJ1-1; the D gene is possibly TRBD1 (5 bases). The V end lost 1 base, the J end lost 5 bases, and 11 bases lay between the germline ends. Germline assignment: CDR1 LGHDT and CDR2 YNNKEL (reference sequence). The length of the CDR3 is 14 residues.

The V gene is TRBV5-1, the J gene TRBJ2-3, with 13 bases aligning to TRBD2. CDR1 and CDR2 (germline): SGHRS, YFSETQ. V was clipped by 3 bases and J by 1 base; unmatched bases: 8. The CDR3 has 18 residues. CDR3 sequence reads: CASSSGRGLAGRTDTQYF. CDR3 nucleotide sequence: TGCGCCAGCAGCTCTGGACGGGGACTAGCGGGACGCACAGATACGCAGTATTTT.

This clone was seen only a few times. This chain uses TRBV13 with TRBJ2-7; no clear D gene. V dropped 0 bases and J dropped 2 bases, with 8 bases sitting between them. CDR3 size: 14 residues. Germline loops: CDR1 PRHDT, CDR2 FYEKMQ (reference sequence). CDR3 sequence: CASSLGRGPYEQYF. The DNA of the CDR3 is TGTGCCAGCAGCTTAGGCCGAGGTCCCTACGAGCAGTACTTC.

This rearrangement joins TRBV12-3 or TRBV12-4 to TRBJ1-5, with a possible D match to TRBD1 (5 bases). V lost 5 bases and J 7 bases, leaving 12 bases between the germline ends. The CDR3 contains 13 residues. CDR3: CASSVGAGQPQHF. In nucleotides, the CDR3 is TGTGCCAGCAGTGTAGGGGCAGGACAGCCCCAGCATTTT.